These 7 T cell receptor beta chains share one sample of origin, sequenced in a study of tumor-infiltrating lymphocytes in primary liver carcinoma. Germline DNA was extracted alongside blood RNA, which was obtained from unsorted whole blood. Making TCR beta cDNA involved around 500 ng total RNA and a constant-region primer. Amplification in three nested multiplex PCR rounds with slightly modified ARM-PCR gave rise to TCR beta libraries. Two initial PCR rounds of about 11 cycles each paired TRBV1-TRBV30 forward primers with a C-beta reverse primer. TCRdb re-called the multiplex PCR reads through MiXCR, storing one row per CDR3 protein. The sample has roughly 330,000 distinct CDR3 sequences, around three fifths seen once. The sequencing sample was made of peripheral blood. These receptors all stem from a man aged 35-49 years with primary liver carcinoma and hepatitis B virus infection.

This clonotype has at least ten counts. The CDR3 spells CATSGGGDTQYF. The CDR3 DNA reads TGTGCCACCAGCGGTGGTGGGGATACGCAGTATTTT. This rearrangement joins TRBV6-5 to TRBJ2-3, with D maybe TRBD2 (5 bases). The V gene lost 10 bases and the J gene lost 6 bases, with 14 bases spanning the gap. There are 12 residues in the CDR3. CDR1 is MNHEY, CDR2 SVGAGI, per germline.

This clonotype showed up just a few times. The V gene is TRBV10-3, the J gene TRBJ2-3, with D perhaps matching TRBD1 or TRBD2 (5 bases each). This CDR3 contains 15 residues. Trimming cost V 5 bases and J 0 bases, with 12 bases left between them. CDR1 is ENHRY, CDR2 SYGVKD, per germline. The chain's CDR3 is CAISRHGGSTDTQYF. CDR3 bases: TGTGCCATCAGTAGGCATGGGGGTAGCACAGATACGCAGTATTTT.

Worth noting for this clonotype: Given the absence of the conserved phenylalanine or tryptophan at the CDR3 end, a read error is likely. V and J are TRBV29-1 and TRBJ2-5; 7 positions match TRBD2. CDR3 length: 16 amino acids. V shed 2 bases and J 0 bases; nucleotides not matched to a gene: 9. In germline, CDR1 is SQVTM, CDR2 ANQGSEA. The CDR3 coding sequence is TGCAGCGTTGAAATACTAACACGGGGGGACCAAGAGACCCAGTACCTC. It specifies CSVEILTRGDQETQYL.

This clonotype was seen only a few times. One base away lies a much larger clone, so this may be a sequencing read error. V usage is TRBV29-1 and J usage is TRBJ2-5; no clear D gene. Germline CDR1 SQVTM, CDR2 ANQGSEA. CDR3 length: 12 residues. The CDR3 DNA follows: TGCAGCGCTGAAGGTACTCCGGGGACCCAGTACTTC. Its translation: CSAEGTPGTQYF. Full variable domain (rest looked up from reference TRBV29-1 and TRBJ2-5): SAVISQKPSRDICQRGTSLTIQCQVDSQVTMMFWYRQQPGQSLTLIATANQGSEATYESGFVIDKFPISRPNLTFSTLTVSNMSPEDSSIYLCSAEGTPGTQYFGPGTRLLVL.

As concerns this clonotype: A much larger clone lies a single base off, so this may be a read error. V and J are TRBV6-6 and TRBJ1-5, with D unresolved. Looked up from germline, CDR1 is MNHNY and CDR2 is SVGAGI (reference sequence). The CDR3 is 14 amino acids. CDR3 region: CTSSYGVSNQPQHF. DNA for the CDR3: TGTACCAGCAGTTACGGGGTTAGCAATCAGCCCCAGCATTTT.

This clonotype has a single count. A read error is possible here, since a much larger clone lies one base away. This chain joins TRBV10-3 and TRBJ2-3, with 7 positions matching TRBD2. CDR3 length equals 15 residues. Germline V gene sequence: CDR1 ENHRY, CDR2 SYGVKD. V lost 6 bases, J lost 2 bases, and 8 bases stayed unmatched. The CDR3 DNA sequence: TGTGCCATCAGACGGGACTACAATCCCACAGATACGCAGTATTTT. As protein: CAIRRDYNPTDTQYF.

This clonotype occurred a few times. The CDR3: CSATSRGGRAKGTQYF. DNA of the CDR3: TGCAGTGCTACCTCGAGGGGCGGGAGGGCCAAAGGTACGCAGTATTTT. V usage is TRBV20-1 and J usage is TRBJ2-3; 9 bases agree with TRBD2. CDR1 and CDR2 from the germline V gene are DFQATT and SNEGSKA (reference sequence). The CDR3 is made up of 16 amino acids. The junction had 16 bases not matched to a gene; V was cut back by 4 bases and J by 8 bases.